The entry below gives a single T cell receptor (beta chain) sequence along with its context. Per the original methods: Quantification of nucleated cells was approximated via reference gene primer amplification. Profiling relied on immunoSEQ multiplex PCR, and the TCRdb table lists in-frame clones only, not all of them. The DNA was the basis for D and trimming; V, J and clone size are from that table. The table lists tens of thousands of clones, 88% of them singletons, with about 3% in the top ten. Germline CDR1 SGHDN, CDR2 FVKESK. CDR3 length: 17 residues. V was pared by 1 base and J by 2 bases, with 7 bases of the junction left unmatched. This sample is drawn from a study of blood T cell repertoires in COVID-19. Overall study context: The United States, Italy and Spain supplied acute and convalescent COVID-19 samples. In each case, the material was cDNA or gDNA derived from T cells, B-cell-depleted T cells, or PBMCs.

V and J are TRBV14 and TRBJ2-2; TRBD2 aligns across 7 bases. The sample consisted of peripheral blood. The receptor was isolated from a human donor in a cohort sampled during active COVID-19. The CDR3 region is CASSQVVTSANTGELFF. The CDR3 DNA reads TGTGCCAGCAGCCAAGTAGTAACTAGCGCAAACACCGGGGAGCTGTTTTTT.